Described below is a single T cell receptor (beta chain) sequence and its context. Only in-frame clones appear in the TCRdb table, and some are missing; sequencing was by immunoSEQ multiplex PCR. The repertoire holds roughly 98,000 clones, with 85% to 95% as singletons. This entry comes from a study of control samples from healthy donors and cancer patients. Germline V gene sequence: CDR1 LNHNV, CDR2 YYDKDF (reference sequence). CDR3 length: 15 amino acids. V lost 1 base and J 2 bases, leaving 11 bases between the germline ends. This sequence joins TRBV15 and TRBJ2-5; D is unresolved. The source of this sequence is a man aged 18-30 years in good health. The sample was blood. CDR3 DNA: TGTGCCACCAGCAGAGTGACTCGGCCTCAAGAGACCCAGTACTTC. It is translated as CATSRVTRPQETQYF.